Below, one TCR beta chain is given with its context. What it binds is not known. Genomic DNA (from each subset) was split evenly across several immunoSEQ plates. Profiling relied on immunoSEQ multiplex PCR, and the TCRdb table lists in-frame clones only, not all of them. The data contain about 700,000 clones, around 72% of them singletons. V dropped 5 bases and J dropped 0; count of bases not matched to a gene: 5. CDR1 and CDR2 from the germline V gene are SGHTA and FQGNSA. This CDR3 spans 15 amino acids. This record comes from a study of shared clonotypes between healthy human individuals. Study-wide background: Each donor's CD4 naive and CD4 memory cells filled three plates apiece, CD8 naive two, and CD8 memory one. General study points: An expected dependence of interdonor clonotype sharing on sequencing depth was noted.

Specimen: memory CD4+ T cells sorted from blood. The subset denotes: CD45RA-negative fraction. V and J are TRBV7-2 and TRBJ1-1, with TRBD1 matching over 8 bases. The receptor was isolated from a woman under 40 in good health. CDR3 nucleotides: TGTGCCAGCAGCGCGGGGACAGGAGTGAACACTGAAGCTTTCTTT. Its translation is CASSAGTGVNTEAFF. The full variable domain, rest sourced from reference TRBV7-2 and TRBJ1-1, is GAGVSQSPSNKVTEKGKDVELRCDPISGHTALYWYRQSLGQGLEFLIYFQGNSAPDKSGLPSDRFSAERTGGSVSTLTIQRTQQEDSAVYLCASSAGTGVNTEAFFGQGTRLTVV.